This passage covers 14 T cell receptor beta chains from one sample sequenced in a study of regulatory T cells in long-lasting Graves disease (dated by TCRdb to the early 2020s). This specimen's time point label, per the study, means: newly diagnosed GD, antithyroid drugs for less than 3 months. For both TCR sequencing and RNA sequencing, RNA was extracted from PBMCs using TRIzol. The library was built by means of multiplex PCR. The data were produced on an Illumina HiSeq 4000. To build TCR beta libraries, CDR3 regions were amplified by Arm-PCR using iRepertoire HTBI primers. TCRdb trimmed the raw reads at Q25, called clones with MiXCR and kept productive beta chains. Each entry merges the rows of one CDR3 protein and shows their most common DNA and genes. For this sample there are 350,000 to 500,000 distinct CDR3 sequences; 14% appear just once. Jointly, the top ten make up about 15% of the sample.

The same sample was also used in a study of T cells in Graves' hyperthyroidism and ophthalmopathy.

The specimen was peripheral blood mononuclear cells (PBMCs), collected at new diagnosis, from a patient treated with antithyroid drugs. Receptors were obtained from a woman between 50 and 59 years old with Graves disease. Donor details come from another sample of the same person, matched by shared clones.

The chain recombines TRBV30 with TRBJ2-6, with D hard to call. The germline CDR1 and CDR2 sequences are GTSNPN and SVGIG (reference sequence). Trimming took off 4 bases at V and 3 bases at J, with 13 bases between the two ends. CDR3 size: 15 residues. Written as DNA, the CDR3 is TGTGCCTGGACCGATTCCAGGTTTGGGGCCAACGTCCTGACTTTC. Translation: CAWTDSRFGANVLTF.

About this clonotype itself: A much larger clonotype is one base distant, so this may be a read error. Here the CDR3 reads CASSFRVGGRETQYF. CDR3 DNA sequence: TGTGCCAGCAGCTTCAGGGTGGGAGGGCGCGAGACCCAGTACTTC. The chain recombines TRBV14 with TRBJ2-5; 7 bases match TRBD2. Trimming cost V 5 bases and J 5 bases; bases outside gene matches: 11. Germline V gene lookup returns CDR1 SGHDN and CDR2 FVKESK. The CDR3 spans 15 residues.

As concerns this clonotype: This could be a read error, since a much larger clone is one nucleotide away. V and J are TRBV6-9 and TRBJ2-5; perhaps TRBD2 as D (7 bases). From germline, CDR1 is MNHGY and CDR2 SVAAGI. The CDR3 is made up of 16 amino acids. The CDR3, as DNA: TGTGCCGGCAGTTACCACGGGGGGCAGGGGCAAGAGACCCAGTACTTC. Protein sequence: CAGSYHGGQGQETQYF.

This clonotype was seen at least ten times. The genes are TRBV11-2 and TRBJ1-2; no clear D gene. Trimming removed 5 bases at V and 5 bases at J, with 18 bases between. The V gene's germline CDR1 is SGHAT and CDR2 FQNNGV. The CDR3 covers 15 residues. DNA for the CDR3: TGTGCCAGCAGCCAGAGACCGGGCCTGCTTTATGGCTACACCTTC. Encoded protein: CASSQRPGLLYGYTF. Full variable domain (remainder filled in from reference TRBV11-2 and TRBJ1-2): EAGVAQSPRYKIIEKRQSVAFWCNPISGHATLYWYQQILGQGPKLLIQFQNNGVVDDSQLPKDRFSAERLKGVDSTLKIQPAKLEDSAVYLCASSQRPGLLYGYTFGSGTRLTVV.

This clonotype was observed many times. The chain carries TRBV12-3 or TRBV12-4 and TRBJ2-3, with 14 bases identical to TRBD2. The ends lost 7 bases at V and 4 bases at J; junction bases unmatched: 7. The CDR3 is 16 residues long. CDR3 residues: CASTPGTSGRSDTQYF. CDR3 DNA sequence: TGTGCCAGCACCCCAGGGACTAGCGGGAGATCAGATACGCAGTATTTT.

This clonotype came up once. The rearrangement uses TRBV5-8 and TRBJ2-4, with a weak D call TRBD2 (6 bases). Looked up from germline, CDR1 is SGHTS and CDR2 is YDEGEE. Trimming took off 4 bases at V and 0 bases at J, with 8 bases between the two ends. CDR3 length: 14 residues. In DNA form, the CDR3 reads TGTGCCAGCAGCCGGAGGGGAGCCAAAAACATTCAGTACTTC. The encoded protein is CASSRRGAKNIQYF.

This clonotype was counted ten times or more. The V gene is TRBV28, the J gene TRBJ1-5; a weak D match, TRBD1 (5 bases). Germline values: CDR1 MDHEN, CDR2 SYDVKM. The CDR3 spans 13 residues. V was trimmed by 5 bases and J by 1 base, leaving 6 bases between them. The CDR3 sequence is CASSRTSNQPQHF. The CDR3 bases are TGTGCCAGCAGTCGGACAAGCAATCAGCCCCAGCATTTT.

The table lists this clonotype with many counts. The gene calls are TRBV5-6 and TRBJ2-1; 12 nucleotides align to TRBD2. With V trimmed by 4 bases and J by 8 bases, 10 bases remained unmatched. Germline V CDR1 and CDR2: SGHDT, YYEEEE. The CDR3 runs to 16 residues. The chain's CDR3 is CASSQQTSGSFDEQFF. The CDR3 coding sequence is TGTGCCAGCAGCCAACAGACTAGCGGGAGTTTCGATGAGCAGTTCTTC.

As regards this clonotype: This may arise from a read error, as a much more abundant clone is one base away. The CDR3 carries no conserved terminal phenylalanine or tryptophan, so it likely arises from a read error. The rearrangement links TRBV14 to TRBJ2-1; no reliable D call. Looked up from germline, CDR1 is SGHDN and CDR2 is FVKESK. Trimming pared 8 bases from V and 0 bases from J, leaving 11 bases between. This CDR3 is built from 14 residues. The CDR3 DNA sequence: TGTGCCAGCGGCTCATTGAGCTCCTACAATGAGCAGTTCTGC. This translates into CASGSLSSYNEQFC.

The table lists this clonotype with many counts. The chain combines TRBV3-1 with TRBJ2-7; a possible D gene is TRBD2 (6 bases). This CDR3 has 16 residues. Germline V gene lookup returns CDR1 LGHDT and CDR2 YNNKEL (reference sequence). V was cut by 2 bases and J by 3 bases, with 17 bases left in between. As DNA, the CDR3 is TGTGCCAGCAGCCAAAACGGCGGGATAGAAAACTACGAGCAGTACTTC. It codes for CASSQNGGIENYEQYF.

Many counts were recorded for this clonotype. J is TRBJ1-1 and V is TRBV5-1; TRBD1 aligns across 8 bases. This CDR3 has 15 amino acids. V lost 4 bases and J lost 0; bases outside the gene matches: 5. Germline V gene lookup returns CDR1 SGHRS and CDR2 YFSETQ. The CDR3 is CASSNGQGVNTEAFF. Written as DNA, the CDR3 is TGCGCCAGCAGCAACGGACAGGGCGTGAACACTGAAGCTTTCTTT.

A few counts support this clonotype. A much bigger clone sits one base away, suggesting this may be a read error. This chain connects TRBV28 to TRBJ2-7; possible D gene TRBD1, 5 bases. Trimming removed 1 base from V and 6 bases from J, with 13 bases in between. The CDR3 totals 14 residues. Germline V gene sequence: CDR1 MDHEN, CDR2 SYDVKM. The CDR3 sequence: CASSLSTETCEQYF. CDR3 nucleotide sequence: TGTGCCAGCAGTTTATCGACAGAAACCTGCGAGCAGTACTTC.

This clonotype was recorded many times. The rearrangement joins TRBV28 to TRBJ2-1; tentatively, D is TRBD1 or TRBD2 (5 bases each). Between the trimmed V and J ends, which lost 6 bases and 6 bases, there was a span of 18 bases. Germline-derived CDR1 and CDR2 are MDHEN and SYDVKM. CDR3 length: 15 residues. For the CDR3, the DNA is TGTGCCAGCAGCCCACCCGGGGCGCGCACCAATGAGCAGTTCTTC. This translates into CASSPPGARTNEQFF.

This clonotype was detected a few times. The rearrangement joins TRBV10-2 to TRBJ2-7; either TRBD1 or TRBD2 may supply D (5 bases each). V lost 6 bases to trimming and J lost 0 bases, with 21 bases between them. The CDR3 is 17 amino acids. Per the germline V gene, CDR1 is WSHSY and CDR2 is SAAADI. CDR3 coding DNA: TGCGCCAGCAGCGAGATGGGGGTGCGCCCGAGCTCCTACGAGCAGTACTTC. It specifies CASSEMGVRPSSYEQYF.